The rows below give T cell receptor beta chains drawn from one sample of a study of technical replicates of blood from a handful of donors. Produced via immunoSEQ multiplex PCR; TCRdb's table is partial and in-frame only. The data hold about 73,000 clones, with approximately 90% observed a single time. Sample: PBMCs. The receptors here all came from a human donor in good health. Some clones in this sample may be carry-over from other donors' samples. CDR3s leave out the opening cysteine and the closing phenylalanine or tryptophan. Fields, in order: clone size, J gene, V gene, CDR3 protein. Only some rows state a clone size, as once, few, many or a class for expanded clones.

>NA|TRBJ1-3|TRBV6-1
ARDRQGTAGNTIY
>NA|TRBJ2-7|TRBV2
ASNPGTGSYEQY
>once|TRBJ1-2|TRBV5-6
ASSLEQSYGYT
>NA|TRBJ2-3|TRBV6-6
ASSAAGTISQY
>NA|TRBJ2-7|TRBV7-8
ASSGQNYEQY
>NA|TRBJ1-2|TRBV7-6
ASSLLAGNDGYT
>NA|TRBJ1-5|TRBV7-9
ASSQGQFNQPQH
>NA|TRBJ2-7|TRBV7-2
ASSPGTSGGGAEQY
>NA|TRBJ1-3|TRBV9
ASSVEEDAIY
>NA|TRBJ1-2|TRBV29-1
SVRQGYGYT
>once|TRBJ2-3|TRBV4-2
ASSLSGGADTQY
>NA|TRBJ2-3|TRBV7-6
ASSYSGQGTDTQY
>NA|TRBJ2-1|TRBV2
ASSPRNNEQF
>NA|TRBJ2-1|TRBV9
ASSAYSAEQF
>once|TRBJ2-7|TRBV18
ASSPSTSVHEQY
>NA|TRBJ2-7|TRBV9
ASSVAGGDTSYEQY
>NA|TRBJ2-7|TRBV5-1
ASRPAGQRINEQY
>NA|TRBJ2-1|TRBV4-3
ASRQAVGESYNEQF
>NA|TRBJ2-4|TRBV23-1
ASSQVGGGRWTKNIQY
>NA|TRBJ2-7|TRBV15
ATSRRPLAGERLGDEQY
>NA|TRBJ2-7|TRBV30
AWSARTSLLYEQY
>NA|TRBJ2-7|TRBV7-2
ASSHTSGTGGGEQY
>few|TRBJ1-6|TRBV7-8
ASGPPRGRSPLH
>NA|TRBJ2-7|TRBV7-2
ASSSTLAGGSWEQY
>NA|TRBJ2-3|TRBV6-5
ASQTPTSTDTQY
>NA|TRBJ2-1|TRBV9
ASSVAGQGVGEQF
>NA|TRBJ2-7|TRBV7-9
ASSLPSVGYEQY
>NA|TRBJ2-3|TRBV4-3
ASSQDPSGGSWDTQY
>NA|TRBJ2-3|TRBV7-9
ASSFGGGQDTDTQY
>NA|TRBJ1-5|TRBV6-1
ASSVGGTGSNQPQH